Below, 18 T cell receptor beta chains from the same sample are listed, as sequenced in a study of siplizumab effects on memory and regulatory T cells. The repertoire was sequenced with immunoSEQ multiplex PCR; TCRdb's copy has only in-frame clones and lacks some. The data show some 62,000 clones, around 80% seen once. The material sequenced was memory CD4+ T cells sorted from blood. These receptor sequences come from a human donor in good health.

The chain carries TRBV30 and TRBJ1-2; D is perhaps TRBD1 (6 bases). The CDR3 is made up of 14 amino acids. V lost 0 bases, J lost 8 bases, and 16 bases lay in between. From germline, CDR1 is GTSNPN and CDR2 SVGIG (reference sequence). The CDR3 reads CAWSVVLGAQGYTF. The CDR3, as DNA: TGTGCCTGGAGTGTAGTTTTGGGGGCGCAGGGCTACACCTTC.

The V call is TRBV21-1, the J call TRBJ1-1; the DNA was not compared with TRBD1, the D call given in the table. TRBV21-1 is a pseudogene locus. The CDR3 has 18 amino acids. The CDR3 bases are TGTGCCAGCAGCAAAGATTTTTCGGACAGGGGGCGGGCCACTGAAGCTTTCTTT. Amino acid sequence: CASSKDFSDRGRATEAFF.

This clone was recorded once. The CDR3 loop is CASSLTFTTTLTGETQYF. In nucleotides, the CDR3 is TGTGCCAGCAGCTTAACCTTCACGACAACTCTCACCGGGGAGACCCAGTACTTC. This chain uses TRBV7-9 with TRBJ2-5; no clear D gene. This CDR3 has 18 amino acids. CDR1 SEHNR and CDR2 FQNEAQ come from the germline V gene (reference sequence). V gave up 2 bases and J gave up 5 bases, with 24 bases separating them.

This clone was picked up one time. Relative to the germline gene, one junction end is altered; a read error may explain this. The chain employs TRBV7-2 and TRBJ2-5; 11 bases align to TRBD2. The CDR3 covers 18 residues. Germline CDR1 is SGHTA and CDR2 is FQGNSA. The CDR3 bases are TGTGCCAGCAGCTTCGGTCCCTTGGGGACTAGCGGAGAAGAGGCCCAGTACTTC. Its protein product is CASSFGPLGTSGEEAQYF. Complete variable domain (other parts from reference TRBV7-2 and TRBJ2-5): GAGVSQSPSNKVTEKGKDVELRCDPISGHTALYWYRQSLGQGLEFLIYFQGNSAPDKSGLPSDRFSAERTGGSVSTLTIQRTQQEDSAVYLCASSFGPLGTSGEEAQYFGPGTRLLVL.

As concerns this clone: Without the conserved terminal phenylalanine or tryptophan, this CDR3 likely stems from a read error. The genes are TRBV7-9 and TRBJ1-2, with D hard to call. The germline V gene encodes CDR1 SEHNR and CDR2 FQNEAQ (reference sequence). The germline V and J ends were trimmed by 5 bases and 5 bases, with 18 bases remaining between them. CDR3 length: 15 amino acids. The CDR3 region has the DNA TGTGCCAGCAGCCCCCAAGGGCAGCCCACTTATGGCTACACCCTC. Protein product: CASSPQGQPTYGYTL.

The chain uses TRBV5-6 and TRBJ1-2, with 9 positions matching TRBD1. The V gene end was trimmed by 6 bases and the J gene end by 2 bases; junction bases not matched to a gene: 2. In germline, CDR1 is SGHDT, CDR2 YYEEEE. There are 13 residues in the CDR3. The CDR3 loop is CASNRGLNYGYTF. Written as DNA, the CDR3 is TGTGCCAGCAACAGGGGGCTCAACTATGGCTACACCTTC.

V is TRBV18 and J is TRBJ2-5; 15 positions agree with TRBD2. V shed 6 bases, J shed 2 bases, and the junction held 7 bases outside the gene matches. Germline values: CDR1 KGHSH, CDR2 LQKENI. This CDR3 has 17 amino acids. The CDR3 spells CASSYGLAGGIQETQYF. The CDR3 DNA follows: TGTGCCAGCTCTTACGGACTAGCGGGGGGGATACAAGAGACCCAGTACTTC.

The chain employs TRBV18 and TRBJ2-5, with 7 positions matching TRBD2. TRBJ2-7 matches the DNA end more closely, so the J call is doubtful. Germline CDR1 and CDR2: KGHSH and LQKENI. This CDR3 comprises 14 residues. The chain's CDR3 is CASSQRDGSYEQYF. CDR3 nucleotide sequence: TGTGCCAGCTCACAGCGGGACGGGAGTTACGAGCAGTACTTC.

The V and J genes are TRBV7-2 and TRBJ1-2; D ambiguous. CDR3 length: 15 residues. Germline CDR1 reads SGHTA; CDR2 reads FQGNSA. Between the trimmed V and J ends, which lost 6 bases and 3 bases, there was a span of 17 bases. In DNA, the CDR3 is TGTGCCAGCAGTCTGGGGTTAGGTGATTACTATGGCTACACCTTC. Its protein product is CASSLGLGDYYGYTF.

This clone was counted only a few times. The V and J genes are TRBV15 and TRBJ1-2, with D uncertain. The V and J ends lost 0 bases and 9 bases respectively, with 14 bases between them. The CDR3 runs to 14 residues. CDR1 LNHNV and CDR2 YYDKDF come from the germline V gene (reference sequence). The CDR3 loop reads CATSRDHGSKSYTF. As DNA, the CDR3 is TGTGCCACCAGCAGAGATCATGGGAGTAAGAGCTACACCTTC.

The rearrangement joins TRBV5-1 to TRBJ2-3; 9 nucleotides match TRBD2. The trim removed 4 bases at V and 5 bases at J, leaving 14 bases unmatched. Per germline, CDR1 SGHRS and CDR2 YFSETQ. This CDR3 contains 17 residues. The CDR3 region has the DNA TGCGCCAGCAGCAGGACAGCTAGCGGGGCTGTCGGAGATACGCAGTATTTT. It specifies CASSRTASGAVGDTQYF.

The chain recombines TRBV5-1 with TRBJ2-3, with D tentatively TRBD1 (6 bases). The CDR3 has 16 amino acids. V lost 4 bases and J lost 6, with 21 bases in between. Germline V CDR1 and CDR2: SGHRS, YFSETQ. The CDR3 bases are TGCGCCAGCAGCCAGACAGGTCAGCCAATGACTGATACGCAGTATTTT. It is translated as CASSQTGQPMTDTQYF.

The V gene is TRBV5-1, the J gene TRBJ1-2; 8 bases map to TRBD1. Per the germline V gene, CDR1 is SGHRS and CDR2 is YFSETQ. The CDR3 covers 16 residues. V lost 0 bases, J lost 2 bases, and 6 bases stayed unmatched. The CDR3 here is CASSLDGQGVNYGYTF. The CDR3, as DNA: TGCGCCAGCAGCTTGGACGGACAGGGTGTCAACTATGGCTACACCTTC.

V and J are TRBV7-2 and TRBJ2-5; 16 bases match TRBD2. This CDR3 spans 19 amino acids. V gave up 6 bases and J gave up 4 bases; unmatched junction bases: 14. Germline lookup yields CDR1 SGHTA and CDR2 FQGNSA. CDR3 DNA sequence: TGTGCCAGCAGTCGAATCCCCGGGACTAGCGGGGGGGTGCGAGAGACCCAGTACTTC. Translated: CASSRIPGTSGGVRETQYF.

The V and J genes are TRBV11-1 and TRBJ2-7; 9 bases are a match to TRBD1. This CDR3 region has 15 residues. Germline CDR1 is SGHAT and CDR2 is FQDESV (reference sequence). V lost 5 bases to trimming and J lost 0 bases; unmatched junction nucleotides: 5. As DNA, the CDR3 is TGTGCCAGCAGCCACCCGGGACAGGGCTCCTACGAGCAGTACTTC. Translating gives CASSHPGQGSYEQYF.

The chain employs TRBV5-6 and TRBJ1-4; a possible D gene is TRBD1 (5 bases). Germline-derived CDR1 and CDR2 are SGHDT and YYEEEE. The CDR3 is 13 amino acids. V was shortened by 4 bases and J by 10 bases, with 14 bases between the two germline ends. CDR3 nucleotides: TGTGCCAGCAGCCCCGAACATGGGGGAAAACTGTTTTTT. It translates to CASSPEHGGKLFF.

The chain employs TRBV18 and TRBJ1-5; 8 bases are a match to TRBD1. V lost 8 bases to trimming and J lost 4 bases; unmatched junction nucleotides: 4. Germline CDR1 KGHSH, CDR2 LQKENI. This CDR3 region has 13 residues. For the CDR3, the DNA is TGTGCCAGCACCGGGACAGGAAATCAGCCCCAGCATTTT. This translates into CASTGTGNQPQHF.

The chain is built from TRBV7-2 and TRBJ2-7; 10 nucleotides align to TRBD1. In germline, CDR1 is SGHTA, CDR2 FQGNSA. The V and J ends lost 5 bases and 6 bases, in that order; junction bases with no gene match: 7. The CDR3 consists of 14 residues. The CDR3 coding sequence is TGTGCCAGCAGCGTAAGACAGGGGGCGGGCGAGCAGTACTTC. It is translated as CASSVRQGAGEQYF.